This T cell receptor beta chain was sequenced in a study of T cell responses to AZD1222 COVID-19 vaccine. Sequencing was performed with immunoSEQ multiplex PCR; in TCRdb, only in-frame clones are kept and a portion is missing. The sample contains 95,000 to 150,000 clones, 92% of which appear only once. On this clone itself: What it binds is unknown.

The CDR3 is 15 residues long. Germline V gene data show CDR1 as MDHEN and CDR2 as SYDVKM. V was pared by 5 bases and J by 7 bases, with 7 bases of the junction left unmatched. Regarding the study as a whole: Spike-wide coverage was observed for vaccine-associated CD4 TCRs, with dominant responses at 160-218 and 743-854. Only a handful of individuals given AZD1222 were seropositive at baseline.

The chain recombines TRBV28 with TRBJ1-6, with TRBD1 matching over 8 bases. The material sequenced was peripheral blood, taken 28 days after the second AZD1222 dose. The source of this sequence is an adult who received the AZD1222 COVID-19 vaccine. CDR3 sequence reads: CASSLVWTGNSPLHF. CDR3 DNA sequence: TGTGCCAGCAGTCTAGTTTGGACAGGGAATTCACCCCTCCACTTT.